This T cell receptor (beta chain) was recorded in a study of control samples from healthy donors and cancer patients. Measured with immunoSEQ multiplex PCR; TCRdb has only the in-frame clones, and not every one. In the table there are around 180,000 clones, around 88% of which are singletons. This clonotype was obtained from a woman aged 25-40 years in good health. Sequencing used blood.

The CDR3 spells CASSSTGTMNTEAFF. The CDR3 DNA sequence: TGTGCCAGCAGTTCTACCGGGACGATGAACACTGAAGCTTTCTTT. This chain links TRBV28 with TRBJ1-1; D is perhaps TRBD1 (5 bases). Trimming took off 4 bases at V and 0 bases at J, with 12 bases between the two ends. Per germline, CDR1 MDHEN and CDR2 SYDVKM. The CDR3 covers 15 residues. Full variable domain (remainder filled in from reference TRBV28 and TRBJ1-1): DVKVTQSSRYLVKRTGEKVFLECVQDMDHENMFWYRQDPGLGLRLIYFSYDVKMKEKGDIPEGYSVSREKKERFSLILESASTNQTSMYLCASSSTGTMNTEAFFGQGTRLTVV.